This TCR beta chain was profiled in a study of blood T cell repertoires in COVID-19. Profiled with immunoSEQ multiplex PCR; TCRdb holds only in-frame clones, not every one. The data show about 400,000 clones, around nine tenths seen once. Trimming took off 4 bases at V and 2 bases at J, with 10 bases between the two ends. The CDR3 has 14 residues. CDR1 and CDR2 (germline): MNHEY, SVGAGI. Sequenced material: PBMCs or T cells enriched from blood (not recorded which). The V call is TRBV6-5, the J call TRBJ2-3; D might be TRBD1 (6 bases). The sequence came from a woman aged 25 to 39 with acute COVID-19. Written as DNA, the CDR3 is TGTGCCAGCAGTTGGGACATAGACACAGATACGCAGTATTTT. Encoded protein: CASSWDIDTDTQYF.